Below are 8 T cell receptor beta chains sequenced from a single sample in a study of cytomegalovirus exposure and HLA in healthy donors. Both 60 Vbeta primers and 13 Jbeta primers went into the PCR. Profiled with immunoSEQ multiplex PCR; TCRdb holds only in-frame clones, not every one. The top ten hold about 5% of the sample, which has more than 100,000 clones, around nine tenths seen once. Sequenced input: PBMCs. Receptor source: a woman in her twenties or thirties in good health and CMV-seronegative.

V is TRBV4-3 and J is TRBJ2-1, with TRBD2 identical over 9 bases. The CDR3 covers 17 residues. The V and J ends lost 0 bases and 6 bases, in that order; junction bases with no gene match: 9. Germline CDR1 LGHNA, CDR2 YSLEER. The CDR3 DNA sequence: TGCGCCAGCAGCCAAGAGCTCGCGGGAGGGCCGGTCAATGAGCAGTTCTTC. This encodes CASSQELAGGPVNEQFF.

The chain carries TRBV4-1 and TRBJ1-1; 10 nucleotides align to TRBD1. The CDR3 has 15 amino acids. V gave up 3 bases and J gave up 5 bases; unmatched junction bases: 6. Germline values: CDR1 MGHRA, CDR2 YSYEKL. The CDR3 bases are TGCGCCAGCAGCCAGGCGGGACAGGGGCAGACTGAAGCTTTCTTT. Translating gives CASSQAGQGQTEAFF.

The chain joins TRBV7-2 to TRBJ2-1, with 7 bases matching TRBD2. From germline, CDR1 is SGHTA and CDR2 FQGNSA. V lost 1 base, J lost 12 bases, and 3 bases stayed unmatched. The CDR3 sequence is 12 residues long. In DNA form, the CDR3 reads TGTGCCAGCAGCTTAGTACGCGGGGGGCAGTTCTTC. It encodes CASSLVRGGQFF.

CDR3 sequence reads: CASSPRSPGMGTIYF. CDR3 DNA sequence: TGTGCCAGCAGCCCCCGATCTCCAGGGATGGGCACCATATATTTT. This sequence joins TRBV7-6 and TRBJ1-3; D is perhaps TRBD1 (5 bases). The germline V gene encodes CDR1 SGHVS and CDR2 FNYEAQ. CDR3 length equals 15 residues. Trimming left V 5 bases short and J 9 bases short, with 20 bases between.

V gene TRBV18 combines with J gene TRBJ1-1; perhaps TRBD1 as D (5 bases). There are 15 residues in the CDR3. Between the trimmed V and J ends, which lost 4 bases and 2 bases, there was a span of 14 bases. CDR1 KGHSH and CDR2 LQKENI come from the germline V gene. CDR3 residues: CASSQNGHPNTEAFF. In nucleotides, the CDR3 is TGTGCCAGCTCACAAAACGGACACCCTAACACTGAAGCTTTCTTT.

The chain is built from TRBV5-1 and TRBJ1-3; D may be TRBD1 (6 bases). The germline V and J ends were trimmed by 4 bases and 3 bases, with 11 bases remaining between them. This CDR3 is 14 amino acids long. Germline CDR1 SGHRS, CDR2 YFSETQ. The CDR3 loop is CASSPGVGGNTIYF. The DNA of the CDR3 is TGCGCCAGCAGCCCAGGGGTTGGTGGAAACACCATATATTTT.

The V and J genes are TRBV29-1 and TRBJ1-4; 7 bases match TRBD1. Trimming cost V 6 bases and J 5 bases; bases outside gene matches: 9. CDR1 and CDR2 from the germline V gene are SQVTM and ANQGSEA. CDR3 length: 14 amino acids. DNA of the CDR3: TGCAGCGTCGGTGACAGGGTTAGAAATGAAAAACTGTTTTTT. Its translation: CSVGDRVRNEKLFF.

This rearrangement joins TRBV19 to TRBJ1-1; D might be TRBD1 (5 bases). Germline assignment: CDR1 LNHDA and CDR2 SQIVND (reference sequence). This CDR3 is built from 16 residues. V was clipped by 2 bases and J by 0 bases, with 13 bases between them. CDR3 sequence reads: CASSISSTAMNTEAFF. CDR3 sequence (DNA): TGTGCCAGTAGTATATCCTCGACAGCGATGAACACTGAAGCTTTCTTT.